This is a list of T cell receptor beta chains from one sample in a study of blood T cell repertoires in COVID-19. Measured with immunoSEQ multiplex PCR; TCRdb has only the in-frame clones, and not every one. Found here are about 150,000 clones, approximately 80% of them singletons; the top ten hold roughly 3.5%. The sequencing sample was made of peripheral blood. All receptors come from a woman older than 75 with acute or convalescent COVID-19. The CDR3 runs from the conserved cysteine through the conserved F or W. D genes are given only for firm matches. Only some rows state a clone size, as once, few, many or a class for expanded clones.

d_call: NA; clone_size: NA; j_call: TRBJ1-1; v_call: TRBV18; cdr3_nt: TGTGCCAGCTTACCCCCCGCGGCCGAAACTGAAGCTTTCTTT; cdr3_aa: CASLPPAAETEAFF
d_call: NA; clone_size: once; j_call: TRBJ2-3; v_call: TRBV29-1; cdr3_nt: TGCAGCGTTGTTGTAGATAGCACAGATACGCAGTATTTT; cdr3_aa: CSVVVDSTDTQYF
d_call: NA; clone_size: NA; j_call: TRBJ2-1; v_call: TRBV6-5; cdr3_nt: TGTGCCAGCAGTTATTTCGGGAGCTCCTACAATGAGCAGTTCTTC; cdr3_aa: CASSYFGSSYNEQFF
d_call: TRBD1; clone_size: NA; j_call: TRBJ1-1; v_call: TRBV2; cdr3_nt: TGTGCCAGCGGGGGGCAATTCAGGGGGATCACTGAAGCTTTCTTT; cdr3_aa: CASGGQFRGITEAFF
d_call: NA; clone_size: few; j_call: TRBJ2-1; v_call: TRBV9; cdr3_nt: TGTGCCAGCAGCGTCTCAGGGGAAACCTACAATGAGCAGTTCTTC; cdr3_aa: CASSVSGETYNEQFF
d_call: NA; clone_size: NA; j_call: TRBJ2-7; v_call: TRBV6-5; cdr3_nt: TGTGCCAGCAGTTATTACGGTGGCTACGAGCAGTACTTC; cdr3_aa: CASSYYGGYEQYF
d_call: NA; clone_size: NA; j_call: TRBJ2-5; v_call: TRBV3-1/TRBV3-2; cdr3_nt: TGTGCCAGCAGCCAAGGGGGGGGGCAACAAGAGACCCAGTACTTC; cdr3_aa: CASSQGGGQQETQYF
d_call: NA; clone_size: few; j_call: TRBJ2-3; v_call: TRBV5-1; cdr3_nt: TGCGCCAGCAGCTTGAGGGGGACCCCAACCCAGGGGCCCATCACAGATACGCAGTATTTT; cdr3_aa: CASSLRGTPTQGPITDTQYF
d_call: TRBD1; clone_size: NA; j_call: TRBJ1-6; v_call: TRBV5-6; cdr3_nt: TGTGCCAGCAGCCGGGGACAGGGTGGTTATTCACCCCTCCACTTT; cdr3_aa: CASSRGQGGYSPLHF
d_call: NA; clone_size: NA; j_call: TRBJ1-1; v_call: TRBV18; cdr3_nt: TGTGCCAGCTTAGGGAAGACTATGGGCGCTGAAGCTTTCTTT; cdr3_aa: CASLGKTMGAEAFF
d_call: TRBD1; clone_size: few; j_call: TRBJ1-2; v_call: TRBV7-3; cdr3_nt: TGTGCCAGCAGCTCCTCGGACAGGGTTGGAGGCTACACCTTC; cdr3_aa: CASSSSDRVGGYTF
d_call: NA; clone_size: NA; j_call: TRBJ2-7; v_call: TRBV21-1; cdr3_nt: TGTGCCAGCAGCAAACGGGAATGGGGCTACGAGCAGTACTTC; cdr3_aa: CASSKREWGYEQYF
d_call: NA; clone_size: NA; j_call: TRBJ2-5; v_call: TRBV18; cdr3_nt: TGTGCCAGCTCACCCTACCGGGTCGACTTCGAGACCCAGTACTTC; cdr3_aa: CASSPYRVDFETQYF
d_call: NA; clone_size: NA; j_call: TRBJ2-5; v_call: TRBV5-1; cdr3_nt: TGCGCCAGCAGCAACCGGGGACAAGAGACCCAGTACTTC; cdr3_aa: CASSNRGQETQYF
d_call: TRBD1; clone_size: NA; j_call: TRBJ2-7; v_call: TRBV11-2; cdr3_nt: TGTGCCAGCAGCTTCACCGGGACAGGGGGCGACGAGCAGTACTTC; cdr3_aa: CASSFTGTGGDEQYF
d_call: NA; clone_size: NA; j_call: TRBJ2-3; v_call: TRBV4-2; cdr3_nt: TGTGCCAGCAGCCAAGGGGGCTTCACAGATACGCAGTATTTT; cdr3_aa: CASSQGGFTDTQYF
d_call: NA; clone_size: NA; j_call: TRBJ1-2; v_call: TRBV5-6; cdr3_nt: TGTGCCAGCAGCTTCAGGGGTCATGGCTACACCTTC; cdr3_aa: CASSFRGHGYTF
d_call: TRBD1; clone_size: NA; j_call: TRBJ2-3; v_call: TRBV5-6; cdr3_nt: TGTGCCAGCAGCTTAAAGGGACAGTCGGATACGCAGTATTTT; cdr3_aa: CASSLKGQSDTQYF
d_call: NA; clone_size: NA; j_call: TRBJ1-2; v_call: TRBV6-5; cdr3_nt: TGTGCCAGCAGTTACCTGCAGTCAGGGATGAGCTACACCTTC; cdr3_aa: CASSYLQSGMSYTF
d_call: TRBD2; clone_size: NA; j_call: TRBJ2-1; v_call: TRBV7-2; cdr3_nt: TGTGCCAGCAGCTCGAAAAGCGGGAGAACCTACAATGAGCAGTTCTTC; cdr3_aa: CASSSKSGRTYNEQFF
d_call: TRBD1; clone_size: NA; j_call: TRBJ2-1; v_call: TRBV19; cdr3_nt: TGTGCCAGTAGTATAGACCACAGGGGGCCTTCCTACAATGAGCAGTTCTTC; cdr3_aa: CASSIDHRGPSYNEQFF
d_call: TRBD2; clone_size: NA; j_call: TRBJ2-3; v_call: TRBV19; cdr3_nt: TGTGCCAGTAGTAAGGCTAGCGGGGGGGCCACAGATACGCAGTATTTT; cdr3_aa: CASSKASGGATDTQYF
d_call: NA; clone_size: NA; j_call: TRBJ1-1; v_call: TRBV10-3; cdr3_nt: TGTGCCATCAAGGTCGGGGGGTCCACGGACACTGAAGCTTTCTTT; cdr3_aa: CAIKVGGSTDTEAFF
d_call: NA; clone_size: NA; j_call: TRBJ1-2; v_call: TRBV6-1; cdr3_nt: TGTGCCAGCAGTGATCGGCAGACAGTGCTTCTCTACACCTTC; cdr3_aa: CASSDRQTVLLYTF
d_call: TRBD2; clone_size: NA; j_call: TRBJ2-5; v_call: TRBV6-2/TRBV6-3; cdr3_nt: TGTGCCAGCAGTTACTTGCGACTAGCGGGGGGAGGAGAGACCCAGTACTTC; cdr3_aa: CASSYLRLAGGGETQYF
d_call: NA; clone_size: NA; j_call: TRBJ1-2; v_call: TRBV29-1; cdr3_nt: TGCAGCGCAGACGGTGGCAGGGCGAGCTATGGCTACACCTTC; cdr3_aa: CSADGGRASYGYTF
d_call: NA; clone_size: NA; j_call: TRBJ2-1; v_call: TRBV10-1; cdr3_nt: TGCGCCAGCAGCCGGGACTGGGGCAATGAGCAGTTCTTC; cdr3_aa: CASSRDWGNEQFF
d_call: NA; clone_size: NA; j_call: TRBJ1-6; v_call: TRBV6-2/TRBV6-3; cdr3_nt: TGTGCCAGCAGTTACAGGTGGGGCAGAAATTCACCCCTCCACTTT; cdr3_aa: CASSYRWGRNSPLHF
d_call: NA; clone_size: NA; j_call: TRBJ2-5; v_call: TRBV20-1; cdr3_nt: TGCAGTGGTCAGAGGGCTGAGACCCAGTACTTC; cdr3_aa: CSGQRAETQYF
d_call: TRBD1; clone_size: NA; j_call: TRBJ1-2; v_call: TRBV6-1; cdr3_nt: TGTGCCAGCAGTGAAGGGCCGGGACAGGCCTATGGCTACACCTTC; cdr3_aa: CASSEGPGQAYGYTF
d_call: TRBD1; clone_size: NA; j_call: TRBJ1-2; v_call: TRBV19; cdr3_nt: TGTGCCAGTAGTACCTACCGTGGGACAGGGAAACTCAACTATGGCTACACCTTC; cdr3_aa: CASSTYRGTGKLNYGYTF
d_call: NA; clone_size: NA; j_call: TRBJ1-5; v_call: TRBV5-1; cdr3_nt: TGCGCCAGCAGCCAAGACAGTAATCAGCCCCAGCATTTT; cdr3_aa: CASSQDSNQPQHF
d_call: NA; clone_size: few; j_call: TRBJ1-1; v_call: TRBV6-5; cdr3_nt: TGTGCCAGCAGTTATGATCGGGGTCGTACTGAAGCTTTCTTT; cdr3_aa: CASSYDRGRTEAFF
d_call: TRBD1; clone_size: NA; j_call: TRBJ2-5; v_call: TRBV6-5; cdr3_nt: TGTGCCAGCAGTACAGGGGTACGAGAGACCCAGTACTTC; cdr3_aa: CASSTGVRETQYF
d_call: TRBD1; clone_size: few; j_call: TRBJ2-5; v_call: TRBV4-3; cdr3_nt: TGCGCCAGCAGCCAGGGGACTCTCAGGACAGGGTCAGAGACCCAGTACTTC; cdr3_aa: CASSQGTLRTGSETQYF
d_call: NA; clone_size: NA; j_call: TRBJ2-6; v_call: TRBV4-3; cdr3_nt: TGCGCCAGCAGCCAAGATTACTCTGGGGCCAACGTCCTGACTTTC; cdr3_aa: CASSQDYSGANVLTF
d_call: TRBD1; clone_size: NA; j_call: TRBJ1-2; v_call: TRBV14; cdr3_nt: TGTGCCAGCAGCCCCGACAGGGTCTATGGCTACACCTTC; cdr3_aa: CASSPDRVYGYTF
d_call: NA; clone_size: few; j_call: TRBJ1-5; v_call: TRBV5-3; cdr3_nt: TGTGCCAGAAGCCCCGGTGGGGGCAGGGTATGGAATCAGCCCCAGCATTTT; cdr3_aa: CARSPGGGRVWNQPQHF
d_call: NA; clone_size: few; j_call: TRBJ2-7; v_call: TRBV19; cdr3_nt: TGTGCCAGTAGTATAGATTTCAGAGGTTACGAGCAGTACTTC; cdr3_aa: CASSIDFRGYEQYF
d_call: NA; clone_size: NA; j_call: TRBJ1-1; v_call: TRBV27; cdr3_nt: TGTGCCAGCAGCTCTGAACTCCCAGGGGAGGGAGTTGGGGAAGCTTTCTTT; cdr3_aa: CASSSELPGEGVGEAFF
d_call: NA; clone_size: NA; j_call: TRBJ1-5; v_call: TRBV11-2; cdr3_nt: TGTGCCAGCAGCTTAGACCCAGGGAGCAATCAGCCCCAGCATTTT; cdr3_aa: CASSLDPGSNQPQHF
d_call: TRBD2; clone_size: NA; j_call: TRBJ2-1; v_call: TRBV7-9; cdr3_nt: TGTGCCAGCAGCCCCCTGGGACTAGCTAACAATGAGCAGTTCTTC; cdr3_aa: CASSPLGLANNEQFF
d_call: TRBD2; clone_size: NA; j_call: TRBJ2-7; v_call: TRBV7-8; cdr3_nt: TGTGCCAGCAGCTTAGACTGGCGGGGGGTATTATACGAGCAGTACTTC; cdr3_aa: CASSLDWRGVLYEQYF
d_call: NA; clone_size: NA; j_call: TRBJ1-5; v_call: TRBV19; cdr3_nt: TGTGCCAGTAGTGCAGGGATAAATCAGCCCCAGCATTTT; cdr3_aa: CASSAGINQPQHF
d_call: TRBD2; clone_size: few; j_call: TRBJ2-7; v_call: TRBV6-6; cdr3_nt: TGTGCCAGCAGGATAGCGGGAGGAACCTACGAGCAGTACTTC; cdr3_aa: CASRIAGGTYEQYF
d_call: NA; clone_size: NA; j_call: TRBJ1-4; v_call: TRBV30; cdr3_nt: TGTGCCTGGAGTGCGCGGGGGCTTAATGAAAAACTGTTTTTT; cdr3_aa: CAWSARGLNEKLFF
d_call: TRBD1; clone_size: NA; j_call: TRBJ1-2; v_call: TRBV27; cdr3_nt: TGTGCCAGCAGTTTATTTCTACAGGGGCCAGGCGGAAGCTACACCTTC; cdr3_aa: CASSLFLQGPGGSYTF
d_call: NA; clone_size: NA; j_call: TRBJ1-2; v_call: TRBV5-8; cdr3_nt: TGTGCCAGCAGCCCGAGGAGGGGGGAGGGGAAGCATGGCTACACCTTC; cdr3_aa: CASSPRRGEGKHGYTF